The table lists the clone carrying this T cell receptor (beta chain) with many counts. Antigen: not known. The data were taken from a study of T cell repertoires in cytomegalovirus infection. The wider study: From public TCR beta signatures came an indication of both CMV infection and matching HLA type. Study-wide results and limits: Identification of carriers of CMV plus the relevant HLA was achieved through cumulative public TCR beta family frequency. There were HLA-C-restricted CMV-specific TCR beta clonotypes dominating the ex vivo response.

TCRdb redid the calling of the reads with MiXCR, one entry per CDR3 protein. The sample yields approximately 730,000 distinct CDR3 sequences, about 30% seen once. The sequence came from a human donor in good health (CMV status not recorded). Some clones in this sample may be carry-over from other donors' samples. Sequencing was performed on cultured PBMCs, taken from culture after CMV antigen stimulation.

The CDR3 nucleotides are TGTGCCAGCACCGGGACAGACCAAGAGACCCAGTACTTC. Translating it yields CASTGTDQETQYF. The chain employs TRBV7-9 and TRBJ2-5; 7 nucleotides match TRBD1. The ends lost 7 bases at V and 0 bases at J; junction bases unmatched: 2. CDR3 size: 13 residues. CDR1 is SEHNR, CDR2 FQNEAQ, per germline (reference sequence).